This T cell receptor beta chain is drawn from a study of cytomegalovirus exposure and HLA in healthy donors. V lost 4 bases and J 2 bases, leaving 6 bases between the germline ends. This CDR3 has 12 amino acids. Germline V gene data show CDR1 as KGHSH and CDR2 as LQKENI. Each of the donors was a healthy bone marrow donor. Study results and limitations: Upon later analysis, TCR association rates were observed to vary by HLA locus, being highest for DRB1 and lowest for HLA-C. In a later analysis, most CMV-associated TCR beta chains appeared HLA-restricted.

Details on this clone: The antigen is undetermined.

PCR involved 60 Vbeta and 13 Jbeta primers. Here immunoSEQ multiplex PCR was the method, and the copy in TCRdb shows in-frame clones only, minus some. The table shows roughly 190,000 clones, with approximately 83% occurring only once. Sequenced input: PBMCs. V usage is TRBV18 and J usage is TRBJ2-7; no clear D. The clonotype comes from a woman aged 45-65 years in good health and CMV-seropositive. This CDR3 is CASSLLPYEQYF. DNA for the CDR3: TGTGCCAGCTCACTCCTCCCCTACGAGCAGTACTTC.